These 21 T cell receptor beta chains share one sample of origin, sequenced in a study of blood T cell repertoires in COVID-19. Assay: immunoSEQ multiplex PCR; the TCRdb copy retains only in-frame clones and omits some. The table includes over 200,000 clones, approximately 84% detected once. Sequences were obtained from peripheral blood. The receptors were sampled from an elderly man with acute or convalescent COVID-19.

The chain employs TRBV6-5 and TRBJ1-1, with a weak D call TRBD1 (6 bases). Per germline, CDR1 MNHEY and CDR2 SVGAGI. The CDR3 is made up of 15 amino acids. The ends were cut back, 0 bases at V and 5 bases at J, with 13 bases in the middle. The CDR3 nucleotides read TGTGCCAGCAGTTACTCGAACAGGGTTGAGACTGAAGCTTTCTTT. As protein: CASSYSNRVETEAFF.

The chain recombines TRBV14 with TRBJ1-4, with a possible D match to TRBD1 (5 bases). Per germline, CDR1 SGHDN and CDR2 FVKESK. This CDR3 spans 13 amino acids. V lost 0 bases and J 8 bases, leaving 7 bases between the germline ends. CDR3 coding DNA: TGTGCCAGCAGCCAAGATTGGGGCGAAAAACTGTTTTTT. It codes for CASSQDWGEKLFF.

CDR3 amino acids: CASSLTIFSPLHF. CDR3 coding DNA: TGTGCCAGCAGTTTAACAATATTCTCACCCCTCCACTTT. This chain connects TRBV12-3 or TRBV12-4 to TRBJ1-6; no clear D gene. Trimming pared 2 bases from V and 10 bases from J, leaving 9 bases between. The CDR3 runs 13 residues.

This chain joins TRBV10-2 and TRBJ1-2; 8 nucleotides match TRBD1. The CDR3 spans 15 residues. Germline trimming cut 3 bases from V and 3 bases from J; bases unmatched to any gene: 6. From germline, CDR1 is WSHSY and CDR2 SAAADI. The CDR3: CASSETWTGHYGYTF. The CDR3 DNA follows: TGCGCCAGCAGTGAAACTTGGACAGGGCACTATGGCTACACCTTC.

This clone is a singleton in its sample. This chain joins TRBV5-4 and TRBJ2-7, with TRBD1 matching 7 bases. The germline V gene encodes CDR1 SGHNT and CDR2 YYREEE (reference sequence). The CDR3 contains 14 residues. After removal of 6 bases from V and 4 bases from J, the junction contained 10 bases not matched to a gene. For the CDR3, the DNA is TGTGCCAGCACCAAAATGACAGGGAGTTACGAGCAGTACTTC. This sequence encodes CASTKMTGSYEQYF.

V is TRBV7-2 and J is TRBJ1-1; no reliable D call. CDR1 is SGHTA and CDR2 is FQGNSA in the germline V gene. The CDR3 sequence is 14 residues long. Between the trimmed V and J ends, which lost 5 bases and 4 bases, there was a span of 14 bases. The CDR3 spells CASSAPRGVTEAFF. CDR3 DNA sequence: TGTGCCAGCAGCGCCCCCCGGGGAGTCACTGAAGCTTTCTTT.

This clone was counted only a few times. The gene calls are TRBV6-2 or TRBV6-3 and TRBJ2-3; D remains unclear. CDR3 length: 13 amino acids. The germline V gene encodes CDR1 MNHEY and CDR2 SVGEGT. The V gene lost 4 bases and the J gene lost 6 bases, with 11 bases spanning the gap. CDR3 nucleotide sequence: TGTGCCAGCAGTTCCCACCCCGCGGATACGCAGTATTTT. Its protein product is CASSSHPADTQYF.

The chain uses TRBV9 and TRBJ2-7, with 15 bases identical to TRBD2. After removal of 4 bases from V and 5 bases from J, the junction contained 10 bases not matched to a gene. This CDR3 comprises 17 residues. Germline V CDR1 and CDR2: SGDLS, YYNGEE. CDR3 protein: CASSPSGLAGGIDEQYF. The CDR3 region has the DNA TGTGCCAGCAGCCCTTCGGGACTAGCGGGAGGTATCGACGAGCAGTACTTC.

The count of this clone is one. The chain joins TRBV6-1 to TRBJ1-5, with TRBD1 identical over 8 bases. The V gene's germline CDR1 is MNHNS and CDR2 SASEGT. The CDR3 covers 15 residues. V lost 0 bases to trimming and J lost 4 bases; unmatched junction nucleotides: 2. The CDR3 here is CASSEARTGNQPQHF. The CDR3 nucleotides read TGTGCCAGCAGTGAAGCTCGGACAGGGAATCAGCCCCAGCATTTT.

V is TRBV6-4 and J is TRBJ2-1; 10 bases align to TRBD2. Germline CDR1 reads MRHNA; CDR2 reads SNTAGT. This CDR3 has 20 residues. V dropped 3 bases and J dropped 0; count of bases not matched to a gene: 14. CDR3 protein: CASSERPFLAGESSYNEQFF. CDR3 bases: TGTGCCAGCAGTGAACGGCCCTTTCTAGCGGGAGAGAGCTCCTACAATGAGCAGTTCTTC.

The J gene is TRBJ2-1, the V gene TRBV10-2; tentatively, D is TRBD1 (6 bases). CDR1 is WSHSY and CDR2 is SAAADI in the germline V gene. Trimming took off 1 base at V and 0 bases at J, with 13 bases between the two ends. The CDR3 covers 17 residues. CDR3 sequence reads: CASSELGTGSSYNEQFF. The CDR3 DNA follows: TGCGCCAGCAGTGAGTTGGGAACAGGGAGCTCCTACAATGAGCAGTTCTTC.

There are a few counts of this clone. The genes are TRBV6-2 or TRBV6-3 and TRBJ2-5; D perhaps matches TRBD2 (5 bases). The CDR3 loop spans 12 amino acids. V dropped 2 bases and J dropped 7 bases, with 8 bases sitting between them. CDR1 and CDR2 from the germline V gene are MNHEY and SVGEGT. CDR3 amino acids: CASSYPAGTQYF. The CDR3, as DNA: TGTGCCAGCAGTTACCCTGCGGGGACCCAGTACTTC.

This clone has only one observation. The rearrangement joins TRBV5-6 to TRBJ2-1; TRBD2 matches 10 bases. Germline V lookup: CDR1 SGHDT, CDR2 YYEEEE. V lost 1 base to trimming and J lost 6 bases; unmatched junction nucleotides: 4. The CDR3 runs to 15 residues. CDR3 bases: TGTGCCAGCAGCTTGTCACTAGCGGGAATCAATGAGCAGTTCTTC. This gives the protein CASSLSLAGINEQFF.

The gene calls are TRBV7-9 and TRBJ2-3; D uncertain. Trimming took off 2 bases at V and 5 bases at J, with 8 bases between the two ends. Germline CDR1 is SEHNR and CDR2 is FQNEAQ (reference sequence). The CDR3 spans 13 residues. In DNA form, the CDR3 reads TGTGCCAGCAGCTTACAACCGGGAGATACGCAGTATTTT. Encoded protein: CASSLQPGDTQYF.

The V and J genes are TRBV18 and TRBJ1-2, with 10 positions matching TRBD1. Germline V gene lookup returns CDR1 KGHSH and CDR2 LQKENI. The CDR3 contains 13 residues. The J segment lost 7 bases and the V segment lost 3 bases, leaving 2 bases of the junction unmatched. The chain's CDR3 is CASSPRDRGGYTF. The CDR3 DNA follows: TGTGCCAGCTCACCTCGGGACAGGGGTGGCTACACCTTC.

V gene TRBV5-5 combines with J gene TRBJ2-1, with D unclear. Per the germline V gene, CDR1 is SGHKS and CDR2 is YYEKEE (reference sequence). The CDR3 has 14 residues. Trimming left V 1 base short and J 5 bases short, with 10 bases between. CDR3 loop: CASSLYVVNNEQFF. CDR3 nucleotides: TGTGCCAGCAGCTTGTATGTAGTAAACAATGAGCAGTTCTTC. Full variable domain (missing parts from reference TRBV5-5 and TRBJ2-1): DAGVTQSPTHLIKTRGQQVTLRCSPISGHKSVSWYQQVLGQGPQFIFQYYEKEERGRGNFPDRFSARQFPNYSSELNVNALLLGDSALYLCASSLYVVNNEQFFGPGTRLTVL.

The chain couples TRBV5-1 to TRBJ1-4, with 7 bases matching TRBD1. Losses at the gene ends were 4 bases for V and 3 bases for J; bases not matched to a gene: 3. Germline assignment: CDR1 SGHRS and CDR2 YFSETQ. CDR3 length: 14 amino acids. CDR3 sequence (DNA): TGCGCCAGCAGCGGGGGACAGCCTAATGAAAAACTGTTTTTT. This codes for CASSGGQPNEKLFF.

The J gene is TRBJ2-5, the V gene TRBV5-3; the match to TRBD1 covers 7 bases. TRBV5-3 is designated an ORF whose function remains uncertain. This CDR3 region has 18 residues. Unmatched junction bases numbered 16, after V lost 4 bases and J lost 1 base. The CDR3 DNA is TGTGCCAGAAGCCCCCACAGGGGTGGACTCGGCGTCCAAGAGACCCAGTACTTC. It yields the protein CARSPHRGGLGVQETQYF.

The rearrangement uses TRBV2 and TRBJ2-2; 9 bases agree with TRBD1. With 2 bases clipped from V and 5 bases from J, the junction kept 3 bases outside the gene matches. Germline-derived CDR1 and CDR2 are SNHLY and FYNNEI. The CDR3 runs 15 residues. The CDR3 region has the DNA TGTGCCAGCAGTGAATTGGGACAGGGAACCGGGGAGCTGTTTTTT. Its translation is CASSELGQGTGELFF.

The CDR3, as DNA: TGTGCCACCAGTGATCTCCGGACAGGGGGAAATTTCTACGAGCAGTACGTC. The encoded protein is CATSDLRTGGNFYEQYV. The chain combines TRBV24-1 with TRBJ2-7; the match to TRBD1 covers 10 bases. The germline CDR1 and CDR2 sequences are KGHDR and SFDVKD. V gave up 3 bases and J gave up 3 bases; unmatched junction bases: 10. This CDR3 is 17 amino acids long.

As DNA, the CDR3 is TGTGCCAGCAGCTTAGTCGGGATCGTTCAAGAGACCCAGTACTTC. Its protein is CASSLVGIVQETQYF. The chain has TRBV7-2 and TRBJ2-5, with a weak D call TRBD2 (5 bases). Germline V gives CDR1 SGHTA, CDR2 FQGNSA. The CDR3 runs 15 residues. The ends were cut back, 1 base at V and 2 bases at J, with 11 bases in the middle.